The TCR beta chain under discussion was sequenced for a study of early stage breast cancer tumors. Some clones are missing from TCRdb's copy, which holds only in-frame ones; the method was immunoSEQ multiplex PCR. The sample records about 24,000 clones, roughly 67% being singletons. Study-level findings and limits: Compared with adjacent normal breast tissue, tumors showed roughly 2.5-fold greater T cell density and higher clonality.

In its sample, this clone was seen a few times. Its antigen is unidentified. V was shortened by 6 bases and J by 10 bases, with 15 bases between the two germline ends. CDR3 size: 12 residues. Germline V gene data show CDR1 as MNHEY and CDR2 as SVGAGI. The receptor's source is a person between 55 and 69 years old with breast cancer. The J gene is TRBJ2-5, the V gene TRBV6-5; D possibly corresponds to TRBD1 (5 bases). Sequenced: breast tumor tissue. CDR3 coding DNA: TGTGCCAGCAGGGGGCCGGGTCCTCTCCAGTACTTC. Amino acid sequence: CASRGPGPLQYF.